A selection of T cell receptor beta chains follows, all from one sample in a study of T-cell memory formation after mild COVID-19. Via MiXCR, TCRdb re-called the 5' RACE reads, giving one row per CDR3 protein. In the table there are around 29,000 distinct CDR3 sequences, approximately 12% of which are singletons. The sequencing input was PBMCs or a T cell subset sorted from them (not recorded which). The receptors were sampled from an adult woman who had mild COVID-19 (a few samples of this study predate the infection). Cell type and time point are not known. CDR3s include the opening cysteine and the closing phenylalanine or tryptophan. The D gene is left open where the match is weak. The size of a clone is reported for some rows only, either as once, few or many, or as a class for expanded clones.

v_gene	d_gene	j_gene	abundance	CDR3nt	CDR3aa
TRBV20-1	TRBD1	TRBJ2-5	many	TGCAGTGCTAGAGACGGGACAGACCAAGAGACCCAGTACTTC	CSARDGTDQETQYF
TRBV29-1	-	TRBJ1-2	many	TGCAGCGTCGCTACCCATTTGGAGGGCTACACCTTC	CSVATHLEGYTF
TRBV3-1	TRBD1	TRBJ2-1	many	TGTGCCAGCAGCCCGGGACAGGGATTCGATGAGCAGTTCTTC	CASSPGQGFDEQFF
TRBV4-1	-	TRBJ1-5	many	TGCGCCAGCAGCCAAGTTGGCAGGGGAGGGCGTCAGCCCCAGCATTTT	CASSQVGRGGRQPQHF
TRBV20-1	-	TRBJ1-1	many	TGCAGTGCGGTCCGGGCATTAGGGATGGGAAGGGGTTTCTTT	CSAVRALGMGRGFF
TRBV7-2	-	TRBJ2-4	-	TGTGCCAGCAGCTTATCGTTCGGGGGCCTGGCCAAAAACATTCAGTACTTC	CASSLSFGGLAKNIQYF
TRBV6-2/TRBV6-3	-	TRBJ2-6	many	TGTGCCAGCAGGCCAATGAGCGCTGGGGCCAACGTCCTGACTTTC	CASRPMSAGANVLTF
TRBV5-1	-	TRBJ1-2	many	TGCGCCAGCAGCTTCGGTCAAACGGGAAACTATGGCTACACCTTC	CASSFGQTGNYGYTF
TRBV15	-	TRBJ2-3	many	TGTGCCACCAGCAGACTAACCACAGATACGCAGTATTTT	CATSRLTTDTQYF
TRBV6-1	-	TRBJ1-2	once	TGTGCCAGCAGCAAACAGGGTACCTATGGCTACACCTTC	CASSKQGTYGYTF
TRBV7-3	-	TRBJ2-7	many	TGTGCCAGCAGCTTAAATGGGGCCCAGGGCTACGAGCAGTACTTC	CASSLNGAQGYEQYF
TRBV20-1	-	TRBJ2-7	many	TGCAGTGCTAGTGGCAGCAGCTCAAGTGGGGGCTACGAGCAGTACTTC	CSASGSSSSGGYEQYF
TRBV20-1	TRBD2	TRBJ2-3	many	TGCAGTGCTAGCCCCATACTAGCGGCTAGCACAGATACGCAGTATTTT	CSASPILAASTDTQYF
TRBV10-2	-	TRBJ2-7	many	TGCGCCAGCAGTGGACCGCCAACCTACGAGCAGTACTTC	CASSGPPTYEQYF
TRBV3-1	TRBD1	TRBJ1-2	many	TGTGCCAGCAGCCAAGTGGGAGGCTCGACAGGGATTGTTGGCTACACCTTC	CASSQVGGSTGIVGYTF
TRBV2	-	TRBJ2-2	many	TGTGCCAGCAGTTGGGACCGGAACACCGGGGAGCTGTTTTTT	CASSWDRNTGELFF
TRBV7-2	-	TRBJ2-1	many	TGTGCCAGCAGCTTCCTTTTAGCTGAGCAGTTCTTC	CASSFLLAEQFF
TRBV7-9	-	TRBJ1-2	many	TGTGCCAGCAGCTTAGGCAGGTTCTATGGCTACACCTTC	CASSLGRFYGYTF
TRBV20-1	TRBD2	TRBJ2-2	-	TGCAGTGCTCGTCTAGCGGGAGTTCTCGCCGGGGAGCTGTTTTTT	CSARLAGVLAGELFF
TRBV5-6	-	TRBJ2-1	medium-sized	TGTGCCAGCAGCCCGGGTGGGAGCTCCTACAATGAGCAGTTCTTC	CASSPGGSSYNEQFF
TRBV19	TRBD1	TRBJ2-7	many	TGTGCCAGTAGTACCTATCAGGGGGATAGTCCCTACGAGCAGTACTTC	CASSTYQGDSPYEQYF
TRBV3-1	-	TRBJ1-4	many	TGTGCCAGCAGCCCGACCGGGGGGCTTAGTGAAAAACTGTTTTTT	CASSPTGGLSEKLFF
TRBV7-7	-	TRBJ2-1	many	TGTGCCAGCAGCCCCCGCCGAGGGCTAAAAGATAATGAGCAGTTCTTC	CASSPRRGLKDNEQFF
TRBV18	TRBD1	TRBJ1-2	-	TGTGCCAGCTCACCAACCCCGGGACAGGGGGTGACCTATGGCTACACCTTC	CASSPTPGQGVTYGYTF
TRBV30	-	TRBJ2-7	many	TGTGCCTTACGGGACTTCTCCTACGAGCAGTACTTC	CALRDFSYEQYF
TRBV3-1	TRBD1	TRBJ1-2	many	TGTGCCAGCAGCCAAGAACGAACAGGGGTCGTCGGCTACACCTTC	CASSQERTGVVGYTF
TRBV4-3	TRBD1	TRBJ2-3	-	TGCGCCAGCAGCCCTGGGACAGAGCGTTCCACAGATACGCAGTATTTT	CASSPGTERSTDTQYF
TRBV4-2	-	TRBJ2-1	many	TGTGCCAGCAGCCAAGTTGGGGACACTTACAATGAGCAGTTCTTC	CASSQVGDTYNEQFF
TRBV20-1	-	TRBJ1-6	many	TGCAGTGCTACTGGGACCTGGGATTCACCCCTCCACTTT	CSATGTWDSPLHF
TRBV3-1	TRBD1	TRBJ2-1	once	TGTGCCAGCAGCCAAGGGGTGGACAGGGAGTACAATGAGCAGTTCTTC	CASSQGVDREYNEQFF
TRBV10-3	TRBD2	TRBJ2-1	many	TGTGCCATCAGTGGGAAGCGGGGCGCCCCTAGCTCCTACAATGAGCAGTTCTTC	CAISGKRGAPSSYNEQFF
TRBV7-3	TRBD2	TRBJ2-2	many	TGTGCCAGCGCTAGCGGGATAGACACCGGGGAGCTGTTTTTT	CASASGIDTGELFF
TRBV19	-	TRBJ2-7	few	TGTGCCAGTAGTATCACCCCCCTCGGCCACGAGCAGTACTTC	CASSITPLGHEQYF
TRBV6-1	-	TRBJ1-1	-	TGTGCCAGCATCACAGGGTACGGGGCTGAAGCTTTCTTT	CASITGYGAEAFF
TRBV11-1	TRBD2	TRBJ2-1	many	TGTGCCAGCAGCTTCGGAAGCGGGAGGAACTACAATGAGCAGTTCTTC	CASSFGSGRNYNEQFF
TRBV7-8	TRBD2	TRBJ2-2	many	TGTGCCAGCAGCCTCCAAAGCGGACTAGCGGCGAACACCGGGGAGCTGTTTTTT	CASSLQSGLAANTGELFF
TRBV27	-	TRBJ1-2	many	TGTGCCAGCAGTTTAAACTTTGAGGGGTATGGCTACACCTTC	CASSLNFEGYGYTF
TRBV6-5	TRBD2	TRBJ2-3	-	TGTGCCAGCAGGTCTTTCGGGGGGTCAGATACGCAGTATTTT	CASRSFGGSDTQYF
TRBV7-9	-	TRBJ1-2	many	TGTGCCAGCAGCTCCCAGGGACTACGGCTAAGCTATGGCTACACCTTC	CASSSQGLRLSYGYTF
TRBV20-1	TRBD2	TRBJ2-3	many	TGCAGTGCTAGAGATCCGGACAGCGGGAGGATGTCAGATACGCAGTATTTT	CSARDPDSGRMSDTQYF
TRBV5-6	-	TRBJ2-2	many	TGTGCCAGCAGCTCAGGGCCGGGGAACACCGGGGAGCTGTTTTTT	CASSSGPGNTGELFF
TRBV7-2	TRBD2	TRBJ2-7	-	TGTGCCAGCAGCGCTAACGCGGGGGACTACGAGCAGTACTTC	CASSANAGDYEQYF
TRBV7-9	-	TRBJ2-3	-	TGTGCCAGCAGCCCGGGTCCCGGGGGCAATGCAGATACGCAGTATTTT	CASSPGPGGNADTQYF
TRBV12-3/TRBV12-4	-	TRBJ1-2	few	TGTGCCAGCAGTCAGGGGACCTATGGCTACACCTTC	CASSQGTYGYTF
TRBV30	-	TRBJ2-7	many	TGTGCCTGGGGGATGGCCCGAGTAGGAGAGCAGTACTTC	CAWGMARVGEQYF
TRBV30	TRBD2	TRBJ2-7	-	TGTGCCTGGAGGGGGACTAGCGGGAGTGATTCCTACGAGCAGTACTTC	CAWRGTSGSDSYEQYF